This T cell receptor beta chain was recovered during a study of cytomegalovirus exposure and HLA in healthy donors. Findings and caveats of the study: Associated with cytomegalovirus, according to the listing, were 150 to 200 TCR beta chains. Equally common other TCR beta chains were less clonally expanded than HLA-associated ones, a later analysis found. Many donors carried some public TCRs, although rarity characterized most TCR sequences. Reports state that TCR beta sequences accurately predicted most subjects' HLA-A and HLA-B alleles.

On this clone: Antigen specificity is unknown.

Germline CDR1 and CDR2: SNHLY and FYNNEI. CDR3 length: 13 residues. Trimming took off 8 bases at V and 1 base at J, with 9 bases between the two ends. Both 60 Vbeta primers and 13 Jbeta primers went into the PCR. Libraries were prepared by immunoSEQ multiplex PCR; TCRdb keeps only in-frame clonotypes and omits some of them. The data contain 200,000 or so clones, approximately 84% of them seen just once; the ten biggest clones take up around 6%. Material for sequencing was PBMCs. V gene TRBV2 combines with J gene TRBJ1-5, with a possible D match to TRBD1 (6 bases). This clonotype originated in a woman in her thirties in good health and CMV-seropositive. CDR3 DNA sequence: TGTGCCAGCCGAGACAGGAGCAATCAGCCCCAGCATTTT. It specifies CASRDRSNQPQHF.